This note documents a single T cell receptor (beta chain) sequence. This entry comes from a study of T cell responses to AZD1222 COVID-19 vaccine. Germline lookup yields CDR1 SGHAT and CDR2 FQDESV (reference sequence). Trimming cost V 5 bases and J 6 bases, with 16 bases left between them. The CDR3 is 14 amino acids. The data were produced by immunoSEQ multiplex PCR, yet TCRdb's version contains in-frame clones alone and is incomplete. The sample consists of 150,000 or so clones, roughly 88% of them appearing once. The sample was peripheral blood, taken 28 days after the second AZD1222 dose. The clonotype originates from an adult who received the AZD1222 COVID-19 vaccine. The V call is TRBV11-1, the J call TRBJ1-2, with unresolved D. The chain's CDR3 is CASSGPGQVHGYTF. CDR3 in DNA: TGTGCCAGCAGCGGCCCGGGCCAAGTACATGGCTACACCTTC.